This TCR delta chain was identified in a study of Vδ1+ human thymocytes. Findings and limits, study-wide: Thymic TRG and TRD repertoires appeared highly polyclonal, with Gaussian CDR3 length distributions.

RNA was extracted from the cells and then reverse transcribed. CDR3 amplicons came from multiplex PCR with pooled V-gene forward and constant-region reverse primers. TCRdb re-identified clones in the multiplex PCR reads via CATT. The sample lists around 60,000 delta-chain clones, roughly 15% seen once, with about 0.4% in the top ten. The sample holds a few counts of this clone. Its target is not known. The length of the CDR3 is 24 residues. V was trimmed by 4 bases and J by 0 bases, leaving 39 bases between them. The germline V gene encodes CDR1 TSWWSYY and CDR2 QGS. The chain is built from TRDV1 and TRDJ1; TRDD2 is a possible D gene (9 bases). Sequencing was done on a sample of Vdelta1+ gamma-delta thymocytes from the thymus. Subset noted: FACS-sorted CD3+ TCRalphabeta- TCRVdelta1+ TCRVdelta2- thymocytes. This sequence was found in a girl under two years old who had congenital heart surgery. CDR3 loop: CALGAPFLQLGDPLANRYTDKLIF. The CDR3 region has the DNA TGTGCTCTTGGGGCTCCCTTCCTACAGCTGGGGGACCCGCTGGCGAACCGTTACACCGATAAACTCATCTTT.